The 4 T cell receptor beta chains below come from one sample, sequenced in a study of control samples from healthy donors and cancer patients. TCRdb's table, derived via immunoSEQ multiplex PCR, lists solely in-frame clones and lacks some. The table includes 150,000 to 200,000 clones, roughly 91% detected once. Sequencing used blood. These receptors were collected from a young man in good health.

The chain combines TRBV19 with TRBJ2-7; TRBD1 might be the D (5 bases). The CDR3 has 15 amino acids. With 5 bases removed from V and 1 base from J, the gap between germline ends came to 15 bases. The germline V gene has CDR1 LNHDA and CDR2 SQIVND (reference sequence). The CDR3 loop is CASSPPGFRSYEQYF. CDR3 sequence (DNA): TGTGCCAGTAGTCCTCCAGGGTTTAGGTCCTACGAGCAGTACTTC.

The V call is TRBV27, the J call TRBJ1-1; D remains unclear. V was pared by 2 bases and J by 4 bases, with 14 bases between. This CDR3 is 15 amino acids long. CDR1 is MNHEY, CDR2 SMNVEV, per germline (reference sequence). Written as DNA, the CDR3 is TGTGCCAGCAGTTTAAGGACCCCCGGGAGCACTGAAGCTTTCTTT. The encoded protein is CASSLRTPGSTEAFF.

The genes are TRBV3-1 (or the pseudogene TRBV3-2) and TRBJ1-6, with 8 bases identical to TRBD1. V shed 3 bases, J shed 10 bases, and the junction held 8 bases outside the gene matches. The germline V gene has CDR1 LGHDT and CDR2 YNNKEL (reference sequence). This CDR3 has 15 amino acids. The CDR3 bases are TGTGCCAGCAGCCAGGGTCAGGGGGCGCAATCACCCCTCCACTTT. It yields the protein CASSQGQGAQSPLHF.

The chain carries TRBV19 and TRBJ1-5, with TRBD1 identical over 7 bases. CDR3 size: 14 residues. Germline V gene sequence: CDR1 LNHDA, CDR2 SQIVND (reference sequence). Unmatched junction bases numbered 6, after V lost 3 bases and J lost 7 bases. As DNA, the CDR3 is TGTGCCAGTAGTATTCAACAGGGACAGCAGCCCCAGCATTTT. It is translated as CASSIQQGQQPQHF.